The sequence of this T cell receptor (beta chain) was determined in a study of post-analysis software for immune sequencing data (dated by TCRdb to 2015 to 2017). In the study overall: Recorded disease courses included relapsing-remitting, secondary progressive and progressive-relapsing multiple sclerosis, with some patients lacking subtype annotation. The patient repertoires were compared against fewer than twelve previously published healthy control repertoires obtained from donors aged 6 to 25 years. A subset of samples was prepared in parallel using single-end sample barcoding, then pooled and co-amplified after Illumina adapter ligation.

The table lists this clonotype with a few counts. Its antigen remains unidentified. Base qualities are not provided; no much larger clone lies one nucleotide away. To demonstrate the VDJtools post-analysis software, TCR beta repertoires were profiled from the peripheral blood of about a dozen young patients with multiple sclerosis. The patients with multiple sclerosis were children and adolescents between about 6 and 15 years of age. Libraries were made using PCR. The sequencer listed for this sample is Illumina HiSeq 2500. To reduce PCR and sequencing biases, unique molecular identifiers were incorporated into the TCR beta cDNA libraries. Per 1 to 10 million input T cells, some 500,000 cDNA molecules were obtained, such that each molecule approximated one T cell. Patient libraries were prepared and sequenced with the same protocol used for the earlier healthy control dataset. Samples belonging to the same batch were prepared together, multiplexed and sequenced on a shared HiSeq lane. The authors processed their data as follows. Raw barcoded reads were processed with MIGEC, discarding single-read molecular identifier groups before consensus assembly and CDR3 extraction. Clonotype tables were post-analysed with VDJtools, normalizing diversity by down-sampling all datasets to the smallest sample size. Repertoire overlap clustering matched CDR3 amino acid but not nucleotide sequences to correct batch-related cross-sample contamination. TCRdb applied fastp at Q25 and MiXCR to the public reads, then kept only in-frame beta chains. Rows are combined by CDR3 protein, so each entry shows the most common genes and DNA. In this record, the V and J calls reflect TCRdb's handling and not the investigators' own analysis. Across this sample there are around 710,000 distinct CDR3 sequences, with around 46% seen only once. Roughly 5% of the sample belongs to the ten largest clones.

Inclusive of the bounding cysteine and phenylalanine, the CDR3 is 14 residues long. The CDR3 DNA has 42 bases and is translated from base 1. V lost 3 bases and J lost 2 bases, and the count of bases not matched to a germline gene is 6. In the germline V gene (reference sequence), CDR1 corresponds to GTSNPN and CDR2 to SVGIG. The research as a whole found: Compared with controls, multiple sclerosis patients had significantly lower normalized Chao1 diversity, a finding suggesting substantial peripheral T-cell clonal expansion. Significantly higher frequencies in patients than in controls were found for roughly 5 TRBV segments, including TRBV5-6, TRBV5-1 and TRBV20-1. When samples were clustered directly using the F measure, samples prepared in the same batch co-clustered strongly, which prompted a batch-effect correction. The multiple sclerosis patient group was slightly younger than the control group.

This sequence was found in a girl aged 10-17 years with multiple sclerosis. The sample was blood. The V gene is TRBV30 and the J gene is TRBJ2-7, and TRBD2 aligns with 8 junction nucleotides. The CDR3 in this case is CAWSPGLGAYEQYF. Here is the DNA: TGTGCCTGGAGCCCGGGACTAGGAGCCTACGAGCAGTACTTC.